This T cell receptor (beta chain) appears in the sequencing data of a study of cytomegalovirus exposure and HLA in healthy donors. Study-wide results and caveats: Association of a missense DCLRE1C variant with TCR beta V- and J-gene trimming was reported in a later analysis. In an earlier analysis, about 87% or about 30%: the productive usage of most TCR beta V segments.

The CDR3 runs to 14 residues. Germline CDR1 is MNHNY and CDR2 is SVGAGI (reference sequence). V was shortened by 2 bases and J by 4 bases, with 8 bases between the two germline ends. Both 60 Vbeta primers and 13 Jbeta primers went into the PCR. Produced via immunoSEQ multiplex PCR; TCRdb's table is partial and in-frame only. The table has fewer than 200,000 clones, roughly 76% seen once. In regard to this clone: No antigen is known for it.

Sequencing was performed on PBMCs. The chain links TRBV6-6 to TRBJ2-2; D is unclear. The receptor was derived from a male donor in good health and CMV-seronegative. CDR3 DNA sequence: TGTGCCAGCAGTTACACGCCTAGCACCGGGGAGCTGTTTTTT. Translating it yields CASSYTPSTGELFF.